The 32 T cell receptor beta chains in this list originate from one sample, sequenced in a study of CD4 T cells in relation to SARS-CoV-2 and coronaviruses. Sequenced by immunoSEQ multiplex PCR; TCRdb stores in-frame clones only, minus some. This table has about 36,000 clones, around 83% appearing once. No antigen is known for these receptors. The sample consisted of naive CD4+ T cells from PBMCs, cultured in vitro. Subset given: naive CD4+ T cells isolated by negative enrichment. The receptors here all came from an adult with COVID-19.

J is TRBJ2-2 and V is TRBV14; D is uncertain. Germline V gene data show CDR1 as SGHDN and CDR2 as FVKESK. The CDR3 loop spans 14 amino acids. Trimming shortened V by 4 bases and J by 4 bases, and 10 bases separated the two germline ends. CDR3 sequence (DNA): TGTGCCAGCAGCCTGGGAACTTTCACCGGGGAGCTGTTTTTT. Its protein product is CASSLGTFTGELFF.

A single count supports this clone. The chain has TRBV6-5 and TRBJ2-7, with a tentative D call TRBD2 (6 bases). V gave up 5 bases and J gave up 1 base, with 12 bases separating them. The germline CDR1 and CDR2 sequences are MNHEY and SVGAGI. CDR3 length equals 14 residues. The CDR3 is CASSTAGSSYEQYF. The CDR3 DNA follows: TGTGCCAGCAGTACAGCCGGGAGTTCCTACGAGCAGTACTTC.

In its sample, this clone was seen once. J is TRBJ1-1 and V is TRBV29-1, with D perhaps TRBD1 (6 bases). Germline V gives CDR1 SQVTM, CDR2 ANQGSEA. The ends were cut back, 2 bases at V and 8 bases at J, with 12 bases in the middle. The CDR3 is 12 residues long. The CDR3 sequence is CSVEWGDNEAFF. The CDR3 DNA is TGCAGCGTTGAATGGGGGGACAACGAAGCTTTCTTT.

The chain joins TRBV5-1 to TRBJ2-1; TRBD1 matches 9 bases. The junction had 8 bases not matched to a gene; V was cut back by 3 bases and J by 7 bases. Germline CDR1 reads SGHRS; CDR2 reads YFSETQ. The CDR3 is made up of 15 amino acids. The CDR3: CASSSSGTGRNEQFF. CDR3 DNA sequence: TGCGCCAGCAGCTCCTCCGGGACAGGGCGAAATGAGCAGTTCTTC.

The chain is built from TRBV24-1 and TRBJ2-7; unclear D gene. Trimming took 3 bases from V and 6 from J, leaving 11 bases between them. The length of the CDR3 is 13 residues. Germline lookup yields CDR1 KGHDR and CDR2 SFDVKD. CDR3 sequence reads: CATSDPRTLEQYF. Written as DNA, the CDR3 is TGTGCCACCAGTGATCCCCGGACCCTCGAGCAGTACTTC.

The chain links TRBV6-1 to TRBJ2-7; 11 nucleotides align to TRBD1. Germline V lookup: CDR1 MNHNS, CDR2 SASEGT. J lost 0 bases, V lost 3 bases, and 1 base had no gene match. The CDR3 is 15 residues long. The DNA for the CDR3 is TGTGCCAGCAGTGAGGGGACAGGGGGCTCCTACGAGCAGTACTTC. Translated, it gives CASSEGTGGSYEQYF.

V usage is TRBV7-8 and J usage is TRBJ2-5; 7 nucleotides align to TRBD1. The V and J ends lost 3 bases and 5 bases, in that order; junction bases with no gene match: 9. Looked up from germline, CDR1 is SGHVS and CDR2 is FQNEAQ. CDR3 length: 15 residues. Written as DNA, the CDR3 is TGTGCCAGCAGCTTTAGTAGAAGGGGACAGGAGACCCAGTACTTC. Translating it yields CASSFSRRGQETQYF.

The V and J genes are TRBV18 and TRBJ2-4; D is perhaps TRBD1 or TRBD2 (7 bases each). Trimming left V 0 bases short and J 3 bases short, with 12 bases between. This CDR3 has 16 amino acids. Germline V gene data show CDR1 as KGHSH and CDR2 as LQKENI. CDR3 in DNA: TGTGCCAGCTCACCACCGGGACAGCGGGGCAAAAACATTCAGTACTTC. This gives the protein CASSPPGQRGKNIQYF.

The chain carries TRBV5-1 and TRBJ2-5, with a tentative D call TRBD1 (7 bases). Trimming shortened V by 4 bases and J by 1 base, and 14 bases separated the two germline ends. There are 15 residues in the CDR3. Germline V lookup: CDR1 SGHRS, CDR2 YFSETQ. The CDR3: CASSAGQSFQETQYF. In DNA, the CDR3 is TGCGCCAGCAGCGCGGGACAGTCCTTCCAAGAGACCCAGTACTTC. Supplemented by reference TRBV5-1 and TRBJ2-5, the full variable domain reads KAGVTQTPRYLIKTRGQQVTLSCSPISGHRSVSWYQQTPGQGLQFLFEYFSETQRNKGNFPGRFSGRQFSNSRSEMNVSTLELGDSALYLCASSAGQSFQETQYFGPGTRLLVL.

The CDR3 loop is CASSNRNYGYTF. The CDR3 bases are TGTGCCAGCAGCAACAGAAACTATGGCTACACCTTC. V and J are TRBV21-1 and TRBJ1-2; the D call TRBD1 from the table was never checked on the DNA. TRBV21-1 is a pseudogene. The length of the CDR3 is 12 residues.

The V call is TRBV19, the J call TRBJ1-6; D perhaps matches TRBD1 (5 bases). The CDR3 consists of 15 residues. Deletions cut 5 bases from V and 14 bases from J, with 22 bases between. Germline assignment: CDR1 LNHDA and CDR2 SQIVND (reference sequence). The CDR3 DNA is TGTGCCAGTAGTCTCCCCGGGACCGTTGGGGTCACCCTCCACTTT. It specifies CASSLPGTVGVTLHF.

DNA of the CDR3: TGTGCCAGCAGCCAAGAAGGACGGTTTAATGAAAAACTGTTTTTT. This encodes CASSQEGRFNEKLFF. The chain recombines TRBV14 with TRBJ1-4; D unclear. Germline CDR1 is SGHDN and CDR2 is FVKESK. Trimming took 0 bases from V and 4 from J, leaving 9 bases between them. The CDR3 has 15 amino acids.

CDR3 DNA: TGCGCCAGCAGTGAATCAAAAGATACGCAGTATTTT. This sequence encodes CASSESKDTQYF. The chain is built from TRBV10-1 and TRBJ2-3; D is undetermined. V lost 3 bases to trimming and J lost 5 bases, with 6 bases between them. There are 12 residues in the CDR3. Germline V gene data show CDR1 as WNHNN and CDR2 as SYGVQD (reference sequence).

V and J are TRBV19 and TRBJ2-3; perhaps TRBD2 as D (7 bases). Germline values: CDR1 LNHDA, CDR2 SQIVND (reference sequence). Deletions cut 2 bases from V and 1 base from J, with 16 bases between. CDR3 length equals 17 residues. The CDR3 here is CASSIRGGAYGTDTQYF. The CDR3 DNA reads TGTGCCAGTAGTATAAGAGGGGGGGCTTATGGCACAGATACGCAGTATTTT.

V usage is TRBV9 and J usage is TRBJ1-2; 7 nucleotides agree with TRBD1. Germline CDR1 reads SGDLS; CDR2 reads YYNGEE. The CDR3 contains 13 residues. V lost 4 bases to trimming and J lost 3 bases; unmatched junction nucleotides: 3. This CDR3 is CASSTGQDYGYTF. The CDR3 coding sequence is TGTGCCAGCAGCACCGGACAGGACTATGGCTACACCTTC. The full variable domain, completed using reference TRBV9 and TRBJ1-2, is DSGVTQTPKHLITATGQRVTLRCSPRSGDLSVYWYQQSLDQGLQFLIQYYNGEERAKGNILERFSAQQFPDLHSELNLSSLELGDSALYFCASSTGQDYGYTFGSGTRLTVV.

This chain uses TRBV27 with TRBJ1-6; D call uncertain. Germline V gives CDR1 MNHEY, CDR2 SMNVEV (reference sequence). CDR3 length: 14 residues. Trimming took off 6 bases at V and 4 bases at J, with 10 bases between the two ends. The CDR3 region is CASSFGMYNSPLHF. CDR3 nucleotides: TGTGCCAGCAGCTTCGGGATGTATAATTCACCCCTCCACTTT.

V and J are TRBV7-9 and TRBJ1-1; D possibly corresponds to TRBD1 (6 bases). The CDR3 has 14 amino acids. CDR1 is SEHNR, CDR2 FQNEAQ, per germline (reference sequence). Trimming left V 7 bases short and J 2 bases short, with 14 bases between. DNA of the CDR3: TGTGCCAGCATCTCAGGGGCTACCAACACTGAAGCTTTCTTT. Protein: CASISGATNTEAFF.

This clone was recorded a few times. V usage is TRBV6-2 or TRBV6-3 and J usage is TRBJ2-3; TRBD1 might be the D (7 bases). This CDR3 region has 14 residues. Germline CDR1 and CDR2: MNHEY and SVGEGT. Deletions cut 4 bases from V and 4 bases from J, with 12 bases between. The DNA of the CDR3 is TGTGCCAGCAGTTCCGCCAGGGGGGCAGATACGCAGTATTTT. Protein product: CASSSARGADTQYF.

The V gene is TRBV7-9, the J gene TRBJ1-1; D gene ambiguous. Trimming shortened V by 1 base and J by 5 bases, and 8 bases separated the two germline ends. The CDR3 is 13 amino acids. Germline CDR1 is SEHNR and CDR2 is FQNEAQ (reference sequence). The CDR3 loop is CASSLVSGTEAFF. The DNA of the CDR3 is TGTGCCAGCAGCTTAGTTTCCGGGACTGAAGCTTTCTTT.

This clone was observed once. The rearrangement joins TRBV30 to TRBJ2-1, with 8 bases matching TRBD2. With V trimmed by 8 bases and J by 7 bases, 13 bases remained unmatched. Germline V gives CDR1 GTSNPN, CDR2 SVGIG (reference sequence). The CDR3 is 14 residues long. The CDR3 region has the DNA TGTGCCCGGGCGGAGTGGGCTAGCGGGAATGAGCAGTTCTTC. Protein sequence: CARAEWASGNEQFF.

As DNA, the CDR3 is TGTGCCAGCAGCGTAGCTAGCGGCTCCTACGAGCAGTACTTC. Protein sequence: CASSVASGSYEQYF. J is TRBJ2-7 and V is TRBV9, with 7 bases identical to TRBD2. The V gene's germline CDR1 is SGDLS and CDR2 YYNGEE. The CDR3 runs 14 residues. J lost 0 bases, V lost 0 bases, and 0 bases had no gene match.

Only a few counts were recorded for this clone. The chain couples TRBV9 to TRBJ1-5; the D gene is possibly TRBD1 (5 bases). The CDR3 extends over 14 amino acids. Germline CDR1 is SGDLS and CDR2 is YYNGEE. V lost 7 bases to trimming and J lost 0 bases, with 11 bases between them. DNA of the CDR3: TGTGCCAGCGGGAGGGACTATAGCAATCAGCCCCAGCATTTT. Its translation is CASGRDYSNQPQHF.

This clone occurred once. This sequence joins TRBV6-5 and TRBJ2-7; 10 bases map to TRBD1. In germline, CDR1 is MNHEY, CDR2 SVGAGI. This CDR3 is built from 16 residues. V gave up 4 bases and J gave up 5 bases; unmatched junction bases: 11. The CDR3 loop reads CASSSFTGTGVDEQYF. The CDR3 DNA reads TGTGCCAGCAGTTCCTTCACCGGGACAGGGGTTGACGAGCAGTACTTC.

This chain connects TRBV7-2 to TRBJ1-1, with D possibly matching TRBD1 (5 bases). Germline V gene lookup returns CDR1 SGHTA and CDR2 FQGNSA. This CDR3 is 13 amino acids long. Trimming shortened V by 0 bases and J by 6 bases, and 8 bases separated the two germline ends. The CDR3 is CASSLARGPEAFF. The CDR3 DNA reads as TGTGCCAGCAGCTTAGCTCGGGGACCTGAAGCTTTCTTT.

V is TRBV19 and J is TRBJ2-6; D is unresolved. Looked up from germline, CDR1 is LNHDA and CDR2 is SQIVND (reference sequence). This CDR3 is 13 amino acids long. Trimming removed 9 bases at V and 3 bases at J, with 9 bases between. The CDR3 here is CASLRFGANVLTF. In nucleotides, the CDR3 is TGTGCCAGCTTGAGATTTGGGGCCAACGTCCTGACTTTC.

This clone was seen a handful of times. This chain links TRBV18 with TRBJ1-5; D is unresolved. The germline V gene has CDR1 KGHSH and CDR2 LQKENI. The CDR3 consists of 12 residues. Deletions cut 2 bases from V and 7 bases from J, with 6 bases between. The CDR3 region is CASSPGGQPQHF. CDR3 in DNA: TGTGCCAGCTCACCAGGAGGCCAGCCCCAGCATTTT. The full variable domain, its missing parts supplied by reference TRBV18 and TRBJ1-5, is NAGVMQNPRHLVRRRGQEARLRCSPMKGHSHVYWYRQLPEEGLKFMVYLQKENIIDESGMPKERFSAEFPKEGPSILRIQQVVRGDSAAYFCASSPGGQPQHFGDGTRLSIL.

The chain links TRBV27 to TRBJ2-1, with TRBD2 identical over 11 bases. The CDR3 length is 15 residues. V lost 5 bases and J lost 5; bases outside the gene matches: 5. The germline gives CDR1 MNHEY, CDR2 SMNVEV (reference sequence). The CDR3 bases are TGTGCCAGCAGTCCGACTAGCGGGGACCACAATGAGCAGTTCTTC. It encodes CASSPTSGDHNEQFF.

This clone was recorded only once. The V and J genes are TRBV27 and TRBJ2-4, with TRBD1 matching over 8 bases. Unmatched junction bases numbered 12, after V lost 5 bases and J lost 6 bases. Germline loops: CDR1 MNHEY, CDR2 SMNVEV (reference sequence). The CDR3 extends over 16 amino acids. CDR3 residues: CASSMTGEDFGNIQYF. The CDR3 DNA sequence: TGTGCCAGCAGTATGACAGGGGAGGATTTTGGAAACATTCAGTACTTC.

The chain has TRBV7-3 and TRBJ2-2, with D tentatively TRBD2 (6 bases). This CDR3 region has 17 residues. Trimming shortened V by 2 bases and J by 6 bases, and 19 bases separated the two germline ends. Germline loops: CDR1 SGHTA, CDR2 FQGTGA. The CDR3 region is CASSLVPLRTGAGELFF. The DNA of the CDR3 is TGTGCCAGCAGCTTAGTTCCTCTGCGTACGGGGGCCGGGGAGCTGTTTTTT.

This chain joins TRBV28 and TRBJ1-1; D unresolved. The germline CDR1 and CDR2 sequences are MDHEN and SYDVKM. The CDR3 covers 15 residues. Trimming stripped 6 bases from V and 4 bases from J, with 18 bases between. The CDR3 DNA reads TGTGCCAGCAGAGCCTCGTCAGGAATTGGCACTGAAGCTTTCTTT. It encodes CASRASSGIGTEAFF.

The rearrangement uses TRBV10-1 and TRBJ2-7, with D perhaps matching TRBD2 (6 bases). The CDR3 totals 14 residues. V lost 4 bases, J lost 0 bases, and 10 bases lay in between. The germline V gene has CDR1 WNHNN and CDR2 SYGVQD (reference sequence). This CDR3 is CASSVGGSSYEQYF. CDR3 DNA: TGCGCCAGCAGTGTTGGGGGGTCCTCCTACGAGCAGTACTTC.

This clone was seen more than once but under ten times. The same CDR3 arises from other DNA sequences in this sample as well. J is TRBJ2-3 and V is TRBV6-4; TRBD1 is a possible D gene (5 bases). The CDR3 has 14 amino acids. With 2 bases removed from V and 2 bases from J, the gap between germline ends came to 8 bases. Germline V gene data show CDR1 as MRHNA and CDR2 as SNTAGT. CDR3 DNA: TGTGCCAGCAGTGACAGGGGAACCACAGATACGCAGTATTTT. It yields the protein CASSDRGTTDTQYF.